This T cell receptor beta chain was found in a study of cytomegalovirus exposure and HLA in healthy donors (dated by TCRdb to about 2017). With regard to the full study: According to an earlier analysis of 587 of the donors, about 170 million T cells yielded some 110 million unique TCR beta sequences and approximately 280 Gb of sequence data. Approximately 310 gigabases of sequencing data and 80 million or so unique TCR sequences were included in an early release covering over 600 HLA-typed donors. In a later genetic analysis, genome-wide SNP genotypes for about three fifths of the roughly 670 donors were used, and that subset was treated as a discovery cohort. The study was designed to test whether signatures of past pathogen exposure could be identified by cataloging public T cell receptors. In the later analysis, no new phenotypic data were used to find candidate immune exposures; instead, reliance was placed on TCR beta sequences and their occurrence across donors. The genetic ancestry cluster associated with self-reported Caucasian donors included 80% to 90% of the approximately 410 genotyped donors. Every discovery cohort repertoire had been produced on one sequencing platform. Donor age, sex, ethnicity and CMV serostatus were compiled together with the repertoire data. On average, around 200,000 unique TCR beta nucleotide sequences were sequenced per donor among 398 genotyped donors of the cohort, with roughly 18% of those sequences being non-productive. Roughly five DR-DQ haplotypes were handled as single units for association and clustering, since linkage in the cohort was strong. In an earlier analysis of roughly 600 of the donors, high-throughput TCR beta sequencing was used to judge whether each TCR beta V gene segment behaved as functional or pseudogenic. A later analysis re-examined previously published TCR beta repertoires from about 670 donors and added high-resolution HLA genotyping to investigate patterns of TCR occurrence. The T cell repertoires of 666 subjects were profiled by immunosequencing and related to cytomegalovirus serostatus. A separate validation cohort of about 110 different subjects was used in addition to the roughly 620-subject first cohort. To predict cytomegalovirus infection status, the study combined high-throughput TCR immunosequencing, statistical association of individual TCRs with disease status, and machine learning. The number of typed donors differed by locus: roughly 620-640 for A, B, C, DRB1 and DQB1; 500 to 550 for DQA1; around 580 for DPA1; and around 470 for DPB1. Both class I and class II loci were covered by HLA typing, at four-digit resolution.

Points on this clone: Its antigen has not been determined. One base away there is no much larger clone; base qualities are not given.

The library was made by the immunoSEQ multiplex PCR assay. A mixture of 60 forward primers for TCR Vbeta segments and 13 reverse primers for TCR Jbeta segments was used in the multiplex PCR. The CDR3 region of rearranged TCR beta genes was amplified from genomic DNA with a multiplex PCR assay. On the Illumina HiSeq System, the amplified TCR beta libraries were sequenced as 87-base-pair reads. Turning to the authors' computational methods: Across the 500 to 750 repertoires, a later analysis counted 75 million to 90 million unique TCR beta chains, roughly 11 million of which were shared by at least two donors. To remove PCR and sequencing errors, raw reads were error-corrected and collapsed into unique sequences using a nearest-neighbor algorithm that merged closely related sequences. CDR3 sequences were aligned to IMGT reference sequences to assign V, D and J gene segments. Each retained sequence needed at least a six-nucleotide match to both a V gene segment and a J gene segment. A rearrangement was called productive if the CDR3 had no stop codons and remained in frame with V and J, and every other rearrangement was called non-productive. Following IMGT convention, CDR3 was defined as the stretch from the second conserved V-encoded cysteine to the conserved J-encoded phenylalanine. Sequences without an unambiguous match to a single V gene segment were excluded from the earlier analysis of several hundred of the donors. In an earlier analysis of several hundred of the donors, V segments were called functional above 56.7% productive rearrangements and were called segregating when the between-donor standard deviation exceeded 5%. A statistical classification framework was built for diagnosing cytomegalovirus status from the catalog of TCR beta chain sequences. In a later analysis, V and J genes were assigned by comparing TCR nucleotide sequences against IMGT/GENE-DB human TR gene sequences. Using the TCRdist pipeline, a later analysis assigned CDR3 sequences along with most-parsimonious VDJ recombination scenarios. In a later analysis, each TCR beta chain was defined by its CDR3 amino acid sequence together with its V-gene family, and reads without a unique V-gene family were excluded. A later analysis removed 450 to 600 highly shared, low-generation-probability nucleotide sequences to deal with suspected cross-contamination and a sequencing artifact. A later analysis calculated a clonal expansion index for each public chain from normalized within-repertoire ranks of inferred template counts. In a later analysis, generation probabilities were computed using a VDJ recombination model fitted to out-of-frame rearrangements, and the results were checked against IGoR. A later analysis scored TCR-TCR, TCR-HLA and TCR-CMV co-occurrence with hypergeometric tests, applying a repertoire-size bias correction to TCR pairs. A later analysis estimated false discovery rates by permuting HLA or CMV assignments 20 times. In a later analysis, co-occurring TCRs were grouped with DBSCAN, and TCRdist sequence similarity was added when clustering was performed within HLA-allele-positive subsets. Co-occurrence clustering excluded repertoires with fewer than 30,000 or more than 120,000 public chains, plus five with anomalous nucleotide sharing. The source is immuneACCESS, and TCRdb retained only in-frame sequences with V and J called. Part of the clones is not carried over; for the studies checked, unresolved V genes explain less than half of this, and the remainder is unexplained. Clone size and V and J calls were adopted from that table, with D and trimming inferred from the DNA. The sample includes roughly 150,000 clones, with more than 70% observed a single time. The top ten constitute more than 3% of the sample.

The cohort was made up of 666 healthy bone marrow donors. At the time of sampling, all cohort members were nominally healthy, though unrecorded immune exposures were likely present. The donor was CMV seronegative and was included in the group of about 400 seronegative cohort members. Each donor provided a peripheral blood sample, and peripheral blood mononuclear cells were used for TCR beta sequencing. The Qiagen DNeasy Blood Extraction Kit was used to extract genomic DNA from the blood cell samples. General study outcomes and caveats: Correlated functional status among segregating V segments might be attributable to linkage disequilibrium, but an unknown experimental factor could not be ruled out. Because some donors lacked HLA typing at each locus, the association tests relied only on the typed subset. In an earlier analysis of more than 500 of the donors, most TCR beta V segments appeared in productive rearrangements about 87% or about 30% of the time, broadly matching IMGT annotations. The only immune exposure information available for the cohort was CMV serostatus. A later genetic analysis associated a missense DCLRE1C variant with V-gene and J-gene trimming of TCR beta chains, and an independent cohort replicated the association. In both the original and validation cohorts, the classifier was reported to diagnose cytomegalovirus status with high specificity and sensitivity. In a later analysis, HLA-associated TCR beta chains were found to be more clonally expanded and to have lower generation probabilities than equally common non-associated chains. A few of the identified cytomegalovirus-associated TCR beta chains were confirmed in vitro to be specific for cytomegalovirus antigens. Across donors, most TCR sequences were observed very rarely, whereas some public TCRs were present in many individuals. In a later genetic analysis, fewer N-insertions in productive TCRs were reported among donors in an Asian-associated ancestry cluster than the roughly 670-donor mean. Roughly uniform sequencing depth across donors was assumed in presence/absence analyses, although this assumption may not hold. A cluster of highly shared sequence variants was judged likely to represent a technical artifact of the sequencing pipeline. Strong co-occurrence of HLA alleles, especially DR and DQ, made assigning TCR associations to individual alleles difficult. Some IMGT-functional V segments, including TRBV6-2 and TRBV6-3, could not be distinguished by the 87-base-pair reads and were therefore excluded. The study listed over 150 TCR beta chains as associated with cytomegalovirus. In a later analysis, several top co-occurrence clusters were reported to appear linked to parvovirus B19, influenza, CMV and Epstein-Barr virus. The cohort was sequenced for TCR beta chains only, and without alpha or paired-chain data the features that could be detected were limited. A later analysis associated about 17,000 TCR beta sequences with specific HLA alleles at a false discovery rate of 0.05. The earlier analysis of 587 of the donors excluded some 15 rarely observed V segments, including chromosome 9 orphons, because counts were too low. It was suggested by the authors that the approach could potentially be generalized to other disease states and immunological phenotypes. A later analysis found that most CMV-associated TCR beta chains appeared HLA-restricted, with HLA associations seemingly driven largely by CMV exposure. A further reported finding was that TCR beta sequences accurately predicted the HLA-A and HLA-B alleles for most subjects in the first cohort. According to a later analysis, TCR association rates differed among HLA loci, with DRB1 alleles showing the most associated TCRs and HLA-C alleles showing the fewest.

V is trimmed back by 5 bases and J by 7 bases, and the junction contains 12 bases that no gene match accounts for. Its CDR3 holds 15 amino acids, cysteine through phenylalanine. The DNA shown is the 45-base CDR3, in frame from base 1. CDR1 SGDLS and CDR2 YYNGEE were looked up in the germline V gene. This chain is built from TRBV9 and TRBJ1-1; TRBD1 agrees with 9 junctional bases. Sequenced: PBMCs. The source is a male donor in good health and CMV-seronegative. CDR3 sequence: CASSSTTDRGGEAFF. The DNA sequence is as follows: TGTGCCAGCAGTTCAACTACGGACAGGGGCGGTGAAGCTTTCTTT. Full variable domain (CDR3 extended with the reference TRBV9 and TRBJ1-1 proteins): DSGVTQTPKHLITATGQRVTLRCSPRSGDLSVYWYQQSLDQGLQFLIQYYNGEERAKGNILERFSAQQFPDLHSELNLSSLELGDSALYFCASSSTTDRGGEAFFGQGTRLTVV.